This T cell receptor beta chain was recorded in a study of identical twins. CDR1 is MNHEY and CDR2 is SVGAGI in the germline V gene. With 3 bases removed from V and 4 bases from J, the gap between germline ends came to 12 bases. The length of the CDR3 is 15 residues. From the 5' RACE reads, TCRdb called clonotypes with MiXCR, one entry per CDR3 protein. Here the sample spans some 690,000 distinct CDR3 sequences, 21% being singletons. A further study also used this sample, focusing on T cells expressing NK-cell markers. According to that study: There were seven HCMV-seropositive donors and one seronegative donor among the eight sequenced. A few of the donors also had these clonotypes leading their CD3+CD56-NKG2C+ fraction.

The sample taken for sequencing was PBMCs. The rearrangement links TRBV6-5 to TRBJ2-2, with D perhaps TRBD1 or TRBD2 (5 bases each). The origin of this receptor is a woman in her late teens or twenties in good health. CDR3 in amino acids: CASSYVRGGTGELFF. The CDR3 DNA follows: TGTGCCAGCAGTTATGTGCGTGGGGGCACCGGGGAGCTGTTTTTT.